The next 13 T cell receptor beta chains were all read from a single sample in a study of T cell changes during pregnancy in multiple sclerosis. Measured with immunoSEQ multiplex PCR; TCRdb has only the in-frame clones, and not every one. The sample holds 65,000 to 85,000 clones, around nine tenths seen once. This sample comprised CD4+ T cells from peripheral blood mononuclear cells, obtained before pregnancy. The receptor set was obtained from a female donor with multiple sclerosis, enrolled in a pregnancy study.

The chain carries TRBV19 and TRBJ2-2, with D maybe TRBD1 (6 bases). The CDR3 sequence is 14 residues long. Germline V gives CDR1 LNHDA, CDR2 SQIVND (reference sequence). The V end lost 7 bases, the J end lost 1 base, and 10 bases lay between the germline ends. The CDR3 protein is CASKLGQNTGELFF. The CDR3 nucleotides are TGTGCCAGTAAACTGGGACAGAACACCGGGGAGCTGTTTTTT.

The chain employs TRBV4-1 and TRBJ1-2; 9 bases are shared with TRBD1. The V and J ends lost 4 bases and 2 bases, in that order; junction bases with no gene match: 8. Germline CDR1 is MGHRA and CDR2 is YSYEKL. CDR3 length: 16 amino acids. As DNA, the CDR3 is TGCGCCAGCAGCCCTCCGGGACAGGGTGGGAACTATGGCTACACCTTC. Translated: CASSPPGQGGNYGYTF.

The chain recombines TRBV7-8 with TRBJ1-6; maybe TRBD1 (5 bases). The CDR3 sequence is 15 residues long. Germline CDR1 is SGHVS and CDR2 is FQNEAQ. The V and J ends lost 3 bases and 7 bases respectively, with 13 bases between them. The CDR3: CASSFSGLSNSPLHF. CDR3 DNA sequence: TGTGCCAGCAGCTTTTCAGGGTTGAGCAATTCACCCCTCCACTTT.

This chain joins TRBV9 and TRBJ1-3; D gene ambiguous. The germline CDR1 and CDR2 sequences are SGDLS and YYNGEE. V was trimmed by 0 bases and J by 0 bases, leaving 10 bases between them. The CDR3 is 16 residues long. The chain's CDR3 is CASSVDLRGSGNTIYF. The DNA of the CDR3 is TGTGCCAGCAGCGTAGACCTCCGGGGCTCTGGAAACACCATATATTTT.

This rearrangement joins TRBV11-2 to TRBJ2-1, with D unclear. This CDR3 region has 16 residues. The V gene's germline CDR1 is SGHAT and CDR2 FQNNGV. V lost 6 bases, J lost 0 bases, and 15 bases lay in between. The CDR3 region is CASRTLIQSSYNEQFF. The CDR3 DNA sequence: TGTGCCAGCAGAACTCTCATCCAAAGCTCCTACAATGAGCAGTTCTTC.

This chain links TRBV19 with TRBJ1-2; 7 bases map to TRBD1. The CDR3 covers 13 residues. The germline gives CDR1 LNHDA, CDR2 SQIVND (reference sequence). V lost 6 bases, J lost 7 bases, and 8 bases stayed unmatched. The CDR3 loop is CASSGEGARGYTF. The CDR3 coding sequence is TGTGCCAGTAGCGGAGAGGGGGCGCGTGGCTACACCTTC.

Here the CDR3 DNA reads TGTGCCTGGAGTATCCAGGTAGATACTGGCTACACCTTC. As protein: CAWSIQVDTGYTF. The chain employs TRBV30 and TRBJ1-2; no clear D. There are 13 residues in the CDR3. CDR1 GTSNPN and CDR2 SVGIG come from the germline V gene (reference sequence). V lost 2 bases and J 7 bases, leaving 14 bases between the germline ends.

The chain employs TRBV9 and TRBJ1-6, with D possibly matching TRBD1 (5 bases). Germline CDR1 SGDLS, CDR2 YYNGEE. The CDR3 consists of 14 residues. The V end lost 0 bases, the J end lost 8 bases, and 9 bases lay between the germline ends. CDR3 nucleotide sequence: TGTGCCAGCAGCGTAGGGGGGGTCTATTCACCCCTCCACTTT. Its translation is CASSVGGVYSPLHF. Complete variable domain (other parts from reference TRBV9 and TRBJ1-6): DSGVTQTPKHLITATGQRVTLRCSPRSGDLSVYWYQQSLDQGLQFLIQYYNGEERAKGNILERFSAQQFPDLHSELNLSSLELGDSALYFCASSVGGVYSPLHFGNGTRLTVT.

This clone came up once. The chain is built from TRBV18 and TRBJ2-5; D ambiguous. Trimming took off 3 bases at V and 2 bases at J, with 7 bases between the two ends. Germline CDR1 reads KGHSH; CDR2 reads LQKENI. The CDR3 is 13 residues long. CDR3 in amino acids: CASSPAAQETQYF. CDR3 coding DNA: TGTGCCAGCTCACCGGCAGCGCAAGAGACCCAGTACTTC.

The gene calls are TRBV11-3 and TRBJ2-1; 10 bases are a match to TRBD2. The V segment lost 1 base and the J segment 5 bases; nucleotides outside the gene matches: 2. There are 15 residues in the CDR3. CDR1 is SGHNT, CDR2 YENEEA, per germline. DNA of the CDR3: TGTGCCAGCAGCTTAGGGCTAGCGGGGGACAATGAGCAGTTCTTC. Residues: CASSLGLAGDNEQFF.

J is TRBJ2-7 and V is TRBV28; TRBD1 matches at 7 bases. Trimming at V came to 6 bases and at J to 10 bases, leaving 9 bases not matched to a gene. In germline, CDR1 is MDHEN, CDR2 SYDVKM. The CDR3 loop spans 12 amino acids. CDR3 sequence: CASRQGVQDQYF. The CDR3 nucleotides are TGTGCCAGCAGGCAGGGGGTCCAGGACCAGTACTTC.

This clone was observed once. This chain uses TRBV5-4 with TRBJ2-1, with no clear D. The CDR3 runs 13 residues. Germline V gene sequence: CDR1 SGHNT, CDR2 YYREEE (reference sequence). Trimming pared 3 bases from V and 6 bases from J, leaving 10 bases between. The CDR3: CASSSTGGNEQFF. In DNA, the CDR3 is TGTGCCAGCAGCTCGACCGGCGGCAATGAGCAGTTCTTC.

The V call is TRBV30, the J call TRBJ2-2; 9 nucleotides align to TRBD1. The CDR3 totals 15 residues. In germline, CDR1 is GTSNPN, CDR2 SVGIG (reference sequence). J was trimmed by 3 bases and V by 3 bases; bases with no gene match: 5. The CDR3 sequence is CAWRDGTGYTGELFF. DNA of the CDR3: TGTGCCTGGAGAGACGGGACAGGGTACACCGGGGAGCTGTTTTTT.